This section outlines one T cell receptor beta chain sequence together with its context. Its antigen target is currently unknown. Qualities for individual bases were not recorded, and no much larger clone is one base off. Using the immunoSEQ hsTCRbeta Kit, TCR beta CDR3 regions were sequenced from DNA. Regarding the original processing steps: TCR sequencing data were analysed with the ImmunoSEQ Analyzer. T cell clonality was defined as 1 minus Pielou's evenness, calculated on productive rearrangements. T cell diversity was measured with the inverse Simpson index on productive templates. T cell density was TCR beta template counts normalized to usable DNA, estimated by amplifying and sequencing housekeeping genes. Two-sided Kruskal-Wallis tests were used to compare TCR metrics between histologic stages. In its TCRdb copy, this immuneACCESS table keeps in-frame sequences only and misses some clones. Where compared with another copy, unresolved V genes explain less than half of these, and the others have no known cause. The V and J calls and the clone size are those of that table, but D and trimming were determined from the DNA. The sample table holds 25,000 to 30,000 clones, of which just under 75% were seen once. 5.5% to 6% of the sample is held by the ten biggest clonotypes.

V is cut by 3 bases and J by 4 bases, and the space between the germline ends is 5 bases. The CDR3 contains 12 residues, cysteine and phenylalanine counted. This entry keeps only the CDR3 DNA: 36 bases, framed from base 1. The germline V gene (reference sequence) sets CDR1 to SGHNT and CDR2 to YYREEE. These data come from a study of immune evolution from preneoplasia to lung adenocarcinoma (dated by TCRdb to the early 2020s). Regarding the research as a whole: HLA loss of heterozygosity was seen in approximately 6.7%, 15% and 36% of AIS, MIA and ADC lesions, and in no AAH lesions. Immune contexture across lung adenocarcinoma precursors and invasive adenocarcinoma was profiled using immune gene expression, TCR sequencing and multiplex immunofluorescence. The study reported that some 100 samples were used for TCR sequencing. The immune data were integrated with whole exome sequencing and methylation data from the same cohort of nodules. A total of around 56 patients with pulmonary nodules who underwent surgical resection were included in the overall cohort. POLYSOLVER was used to infer Class I HLA alleles from exome data, while LOHHLA was used to detect allele-specific HLA loss. Resected precursor lesions (AAH, AIS, MIA) and invasive adenocarcinomas were compared with paired morphologically normal lung tissue. A total of about 51 patients contributed TCR sequencing data. The sample size was set by how many specimens were available, not by a prior power calculation. Here is what the overall study found, with its caveats: Findings were based on association rather than direct causation; larger cohorts with long-term follow-up and longitudinal biopsies were deemed needed. Clonality was highest in normal lung, while later-stage lesions appeared to show lower clonality but higher T cell density and diversity. Normal lung had the highest top T cell clone frequencies, which appeared to decline progressively from AAH through AIS, MIA and invasive adenocarcinoma. T cell clonality was highest in KRAS-mutant nodules compared with EGFR-mutant or double wild-type lesions. Because all patients were from Japan and China, applicability to Western populations was uncertain.

The patients had resection in Japan or China between about 2013 and 2018. Two lung cancer pathologists independently confirmed the histologic diagnosis of each case on H&E slides. Premalignant or tumor cells were enriched for nucleic acid extraction by macro-dissection performed after pathologic assessment. The AllPrep DNA/RNA FFPE Kit was used to isolate DNA from FFPE tissue. Rearrangement joined TRBV5-4 to TRBJ1-3, with no reliable assignment of the D segment. This clonotype was obtained from a person between 55 and 70 years old with invasive lung adenocarcinoma. Some clones in this sample may be carry-over from other donors' samples. Sequencing used FFPE invasive lung adenocarcinoma tissue. The cell subset or site tag for this specimen amounts to: frankly invasive lung adenocarcinoma (ADC). In nucleotide form, the sequence is TGTGCCAGCAGCTGGCGGGGAAACACCATATATTTT. Its protein reads: CASSWRGNTIYF.